This TCR beta chain is drawn from a study of T cells in Graves' hyperthyroidism and ophthalmopathy. Points from the study as a whole: From stable hyperthyroidism, ophthalmopathy was set apart by a 13 V-J model.

From RNA transcripts, TCR beta CDR3 regions were amplified. The HTBI primer set was used in a first-round RT-PCR of the TCR CDR3. Using its own MiXCR run on the multiplex PCR reads, TCRdb lists one record per CDR3 protein. The sample consists of about half a million distinct CDR3 sequences, 20% of them appearing once. In its sample, this clonotype was seen a few times. The antigen is unknown. V was clipped by 1 base and J by 0 bases, with 7 bases between them. The V gene's germline CDR1 is SGHRS and CDR2 YFSETQ. There are 15 residues in the CDR3. The PBMCs were sourced from fresh peripheral blood (10 ml).

This clonotype was sampled from a middle-aged man with Graves' ophthalmopathy. Sequencing was carried out using blood. The chain uses TRBV5-1 and TRBJ2-2; tentative D call: TRBD1 (6 bases). The CDR3, as DNA: TGCGCCAGCAGCTTGACAGGGACGAACACCGGGGAGCTGTTTTTT. Translated: CASSLTGTNTGELFF.